The entry that follows covers one T cell receptor (beta chain) sequence. Its antigen is unidentified. Trimming shortened V by 2 bases and J by 5 bases, and 10 bases separated the two germline ends. CDR3 length: 15 residues. Germline CDR1 is SGHDN and CDR2 is FVKESK. The PCR employed 60 Vbeta primers together with 13 Jbeta primers. The repertoire was sequenced with immunoSEQ multiplex PCR; TCRdb's copy has only in-frame clones and lacks some. The table includes 120,000 or so clones, approximately 81% detected once. The data are from a study of cytomegalovirus exposure and HLA in healthy donors. Findings and limits, study-wide: In a later analysis, across HLA loci, associated TCR counts were highest for DRB1, lowest for HLA-C.

The J gene is TRBJ1-6, the V gene TRBV14; D may be TRBD1 (6 bases). The specimen sequenced was PBMCs. This sequence originates from a woman between 40 and 50 years old in good health and CMV-seronegative. The CDR3 DNA reads TGTGCCAGCAGCCAAACAGGGTCACATAATTCACCCCTCCACTTT. Its protein is CASSQTGSHNSPLHF.